The next 11 T cell receptor beta chains were all read from a single sample in a study of long-term antiretroviral therapy in people with HIV. At the survey level, the v3.0 immunoSEQ assay was run. The method was immunoSEQ multiplex PCR; TCRdb's version includes in-frame clones alone and lacks a portion of them. Here the sample spans roughly 21,000 clones, 79% being singletons. The source material was unsorted PBMCs, sampled 4.1 years after starting antiretroviral therapy. These receptors were taken from a woman in her thirties or forties with HIV.

This rearrangement joins TRBV4-1 to TRBJ1-4; no clear D gene. The germline V gene has CDR1 MGHRA and CDR2 YSYEKL. CDR3 length: 14 residues. Trimming left V 4 bases short and J 5 bases short, with 11 bases between. CDR3 in DNA: TGCGCCAGCAGCCTTGAGTCGGGAAATGAAAAACTGTTTTTT. Protein: CASSLESGNEKLFF.

This rearrangement joins TRBV11-2 to TRBJ2-1; no clear D. CDR1 is SGHAT, CDR2 FQNNGV, per germline. The V gene lost 5 bases and the J gene lost 5 bases, with 7 bases spanning the gap. This CDR3 comprises 12 residues. CDR3 sequence reads: CASSLNDNEQFF. The CDR3 region has the DNA TGTGCCAGCAGCCTCAATGACAATGAGCAGTTCTTC.

The rearrangement joins TRBV5-4 to TRBJ1-2, with a tentative D call TRBD1 (6 bases). V shed 5 bases and J shed 4 bases, with 15 bases lying between them. Germline loops: CDR1 SGHNT, CDR2 YYREEE (reference sequence). The CDR3 runs to 14 residues. The CDR3 region is CASRDLGGIYGYTF. The CDR3 nucleotides read TGTGCCAGCAGGGACCTCGGGGGCATCTATGGCTACACCTTC.

This clone showed up just a few times. V usage is TRBV6-6 and J usage is TRBJ1-2; a weak D match, TRBD1 (5 bases). This CDR3 has 12 amino acids. V shed 5 bases and J shed 7 bases, with 11 bases lying between them. Germline CDR1 is MNHNY and CDR2 is SVGAGI (reference sequence). CDR3 sequence (DNA): TGTGCCAGCAGTCCCCGGGACGCTGGCTACACCTTC. It yields the protein CASSPRDAGYTF.

This clone was recorded a few times. CDR3 residues: CASSFGRQNYGYTF. In DNA form, the CDR3 reads TGCGCCAGCAGCTTTGGAAGACAGAACTATGGCTACACCTTC. V is TRBV5-1 and J is TRBJ1-2; a possible D gene is TRBD1 (5 bases). The CDR3 totals 14 residues. Germline loops: CDR1 SGHRS, CDR2 YFSETQ. Between the trimmed V and J ends, which lost 2 bases and 2 bases, there was a span of 10 bases.

The chain couples TRBV19 to TRBJ1-1; no clear D gene. CDR1 and CDR2 (germline): LNHDA, SQIVND (reference sequence). The V and J ends lost 3 bases and 1 base respectively, with 6 bases between them. CDR3 length: 13 amino acids. The CDR3 bases are TGTGCCAGTAGTATCTTCCAGAACACTGAAGCTTTCTTT. This encodes CASSIFQNTEAFF.

There are a few counts of this clone. This chain joins TRBV7-9 and TRBJ1-1, with a weak D call TRBD1 (5 bases). Trimming cost V 0 bases and J 3 bases, with 11 bases left between them. Germline-derived CDR1 and CDR2 are SEHNR and FQNEAQ (reference sequence). The CDR3 covers 15 residues. CDR3: CASSLAERGDTEAFF. Here the CDR3 DNA reads TGTGCCAGCAGCTTAGCGGAAAGGGGAGACACTGAAGCTTTCTTT.

The rearrangement joins TRBV19 to TRBJ2-1, with TRBD2 matching over 7 bases. The CDR3 contains 15 residues. Trimming took 7 bases from V and 4 from J; bases not matched to a gene: 10. Looked up from germline, CDR1 is LNHDA and CDR2 is SQIVND (reference sequence). CDR3: CASIGTSVGYNEQFF. The CDR3 DNA is TGTGCCAGTATAGGAACTAGCGTGGGGTACAATGAGCAGTTCTTC.

The chain has TRBV7-9 and TRBJ2-7; TRBD1 aligns across 8 bases. There are 16 residues in the CDR3. Losses at the gene ends were 1 base for V and 5 bases for J; bases not matched to a gene: 10. Germline V gene data show CDR1 as SEHNR and CDR2 as FQNEAQ (reference sequence). The CDR3: CASSLEYGQGAHEQYF. The CDR3 DNA reads TGTGCCAGCAGCTTAGAGTACGGTCAGGGGGCCCACGAGCAGTACTTC.

The rearrangement links TRBV9 to TRBJ2-2; 9 bases align to TRBD2. V was pared by 2 bases and J by 5 bases, with 7 bases of the junction left unmatched. The CDR3 runs 16 residues. Germline lookup yields CDR1 SGDLS and CDR2 YYNGEE. CDR3 DNA sequence: TGTGCCAGCAGCGTTTCTGGCGGGAGGGTAACCGGGGAGCTGTTTTTT. Translated: CASSVSGGRVTGELFF.

V gene TRBV25-1 combines with J gene TRBJ2-2; TRBD2 might be the D (5 bases). Trimming stripped 2 bases from V and 7 bases from J, with 11 bases between. This CDR3 contains 14 residues. Germline V lookup: CDR1 MGHDK, CDR2 SYGVNS. In nucleotides, the CDR3 is TGTGCCAGCAGTGAACTTTTCGCGGGCGGGGAGCTGTTTTTT. Translating gives CASSELFAGGELFF.